This T cell receptor beta chain was retrieved from a study of T cell repertoires in cytomegalovirus infection. Across the study: Indications of both CMV infection and matching HLA type were provided by public TCR beta signatures.

Each CDR3 protein gets one entry after TCRdb re-called the reads with MiXCR. The profile shows about 130,000 distinct CDR3 sequences, 7.5% to 9% of them singletons. This clonotype was seen ten or more times. Its antigen is not known. Findings of the study overall: Identification of carriers of CMV plus the relevant HLA was performed using cumulative public TCR beta family frequency. Within the response measured ex vivo, HLA-C-restricted CMV-specific TCR beta clonotypes were dominant.

Germline CDR1 and CDR2: SGHNT and YENEEA. The V and J ends lost 0 bases and 7 bases respectively, with 4 bases between them. The CDR3 covers 13 residues. The TCR originated in a human donor in good health (CMV status not recorded). Some clones in this sample may be carry-over from other donors' samples. The chain is built from TRBV11-3 and TRBJ1-6; the D is unclear. Sequencing was carried out using PBMCs. CDR3 protein: CASSLDLNSPLHF. CDR3 coding DNA: TGTGCCAGCAGCTTAGATCTCAATTCACCCCTCCACTTT. Using reference TRBV11-3 and TRBJ1-6 for the parts outside the CDR3, the full variable domain is EAGVVQSPRYKIIEKKQPVAFWCNPISGHNTLYWYLQNLGQGPELLIRYENEEAVDDSQLPKDRFSAERLKGVDSTLKIQPAELGDSAVYLCASSLDLNSPLHFGNGTRLTVT.